The source of this T cell receptor (beta chain) is a study of blood T cell repertoires in COVID-19. The wider study: From the United States, Italy and Spain came samples of acute and convalescent COVID-19.

TCRdb keeps only in-frame clones here, not all; method: immunoSEQ multiplex PCR. The sample yields over 150,000 clones, roughly 82% seen once. Cohort 3 recovery required two negative PCRs, clearance, or symptom resolution. As concerns this clone: This CDR3 is also generated by other DNA sequences in the sample.

Sequenced input: PBMCs or T cells enriched from blood (not recorded which). The sequence came from a man aged 40-50 years who had recovered from COVID-19.

The CDR3 loop reads CASSPGRDQPQHF. The DNA of the CDR3 is TGTGCCAGCTCACCAGGGCGAGATCAGCCCCAGCATTTT. The chain carries TRBV18 and TRBJ1-5; D not certain. The CDR3 runs 13 residues. CDR1 and CDR2 from the germline V gene are KGHSH and LQKENI. Trimming cost V 2 bases and J 5 bases, with 7 bases left between them.